A selection of T cell receptor beta chains follows, all from one sample in a study of blood T cell repertoires in COVID-19. Clones were read by immunoSEQ multiplex PCR, and TCRdb kept only the in-frame ones, dropping some. The table shows about 380,000 clones, with more than 70% occurring only once. The sample taken for sequencing was PBMCs or T cells enriched from blood (not recorded which). Source of these receptors: a man aged 25-40 years who had recovered from COVID-19. Both conserved end residues are part of each CDR3. Fields, in order: D gene, clone size, J gene, V gene, CDR3 length, CDR3 DNA, CDR3 protein. A D gene is named only where the DNA matches it firmly. Not all rows give a size; the values are once, few, many and, for expanded clones, a class.

D: NA; size: NA; J: TRBJ1-3; V: TRBV6-5; length: 14; DNA: TGTGCCAGCAGCCAACAGGGACGTGGAAACACCATATATTTT; CDR3: CASSQQGRGNTIYF
D: NA; size: NA; J: TRBJ2-7; V: TRBV6-5; length: 13; DNA: TGTGCCAGCAGGCAAGGACAACCCTACGAGCAGTACTTC; CDR3: CASRQGQPYEQYF
D: NA; size: NA; J: TRBJ1-6; V: TRBV6-5; length: 12; DNA: TGTGCCAGCAGGCAGGCGAATTCACCCCTCCACTTT; CDR3: CASRQANSPLHF
D: TRBD1; size: NA; J: TRBJ1-5; V: TRBV27; length: 17; DNA: TGTGCCAGCAGTTGGCGGGGACAGGACTATAGCAATCAGCCCCAGCATTTT; CDR3: CASSWRGQDYSNQPQHF
D: TRBD2; size: NA; J: TRBJ2-1; V: TRBV2; length: 17; DNA: TGTGCCAGCAGTGAAGGACTAGCGGGGGGGCCGAGTAATGAGCAGTTCTTC; CDR3: CASSEGLAGGPSNEQFF
D: TRBD1; size: NA; J: TRBJ2-7; V: TRBV9; length: 14; DNA: TGTGCCAGCAGCGTTGGGACAGGGGTCTACGAGCAGTACTTC; CDR3: CASSVGTGVYEQYF
D: NA; size: once; J: TRBJ1-5; V: TRBV27; length: 18; DNA: TGTGCCAGCCGATTGCGAGGGGGTCGGGGGGCCCCCAATCAGCCCCAGCATTTT; CDR3: CASRLRGGRGAPNQPQHF
D: NA; size: NA; J: TRBJ1-1; V: TRBV11-2; length: 14; DNA: TGTGCCAGCAACGATTGGAGGATGAACACTGAAGCTTTCTTT; CDR3: CASNDWRMNTEAFF
D: TRBD2; size: NA; J: TRBJ2-3; V: TRBV5-1; length: 14; DNA: TGCGCCAGCAGCTTGGAACCTAGCGGGGATACGCAGTATTTT; CDR3: CASSLEPSGDTQYF
D: TRBD1; size: NA; J: TRBJ1-1; V: TRBV5-1; length: 14; DNA: TGCGCCAGCAGCGTACAGGGGCAGAACACTGAAGCTTTCTTT; CDR3: CASSVQGQNTEAFF
D: NA; size: NA; J: TRBJ1-1; V: TRBV30; length: 13; DNA: TGTGGAAGGGCCAGGGCCCCGAACACTGAAGCTTTCTTT; CDR3: CGRARAPNTEAFF
D: TRBD2; size: NA; J: TRBJ2-1; V: TRBV12-3/TRBV12-4; length: 11; DNA: TGTGCCAGCAGCGGGGGGTATGAGCAGTTCTTC; CDR3: CASSGGYEQFF
D: NA; size: NA; J: TRBJ1-3; V: TRBV4-1; length: 16; DNA: TGCGCCAGCAGCCAAGAACAGGCTTTCTCTGGAAACACCATATATTTT; CDR3: CASSQEQAFSGNTIYF
D: TRBD1; size: once; J: TRBJ2-5; V: TRBV5-6; length: 15; DNA: TGTGCCAGCAGCTTAGGACAGGGGGCTCAAGAGACCCAGTACTTC; CDR3: CASSLGQGAQETQYF
D: NA; size: NA; J: TRBJ1-2; V: TRBV6-2/TRBV6-3; length: 14; DNA: TGTGCCAGCAGTTACCAGGGGACGCACTATGGCTACACCTTC; CDR3: CASSYQGTHYGYTF
D: NA; size: NA; J: TRBJ1-1; V: TRBV11-2; length: 15; DNA: TGTGCCAGCAGCTTAGGAAGGACCTCACGGGGTGAAGCTTTCTTT; CDR3: CASSLGRTSRGEAFF
D: TRBD1; size: few; J: TRBJ1-4; V: TRBV7-6; length: 17; DNA: TGTGCCAGCAGTTCTAGTACATGGACAGGCCTGAATGAAAAACTGTTTTTT; CDR3: CASSSSTWTGLNEKLFF
D: NA; size: NA; J: TRBJ1-2; V: TRBV10-3; length: 15; DNA: TGTGCCATCAGTCTAGTCTCGGACAGTTCCTATGGCTACACCTTC; CDR3: CAISLVSDSSYGYTF
D: NA; size: NA; J: TRBJ1-2; V: TRBV19; length: 15; DNA: TGTGCCAGTAGTATCCCGGGCAGGGCGTCCTATGGCTACACCTTC; CDR3: CASSIPGRASYGYTF
D: NA; size: NA; J: TRBJ2-7; V: TRBV2; length: 12; DNA: TGTGCCAGCAGTGGGTTAGCCGGCGAGCAGTACTTC; CDR3: CASSGLAGEQYF
D: TRBD1; size: NA; J: TRBJ1-4; V: TRBV7-8; length: 15; DNA: TGTGCCAGCAACCCCGGGACAGGGGGTCTTGAAAAACTGTTTTTT; CDR3: CASNPGTGGLEKLFF
D: NA; size: NA; J: TRBJ2-3; V: TRBV11-2; length: 12; DNA: TGTGCCAGCACCGAGAGTGCAGATACGCAGTATTTT; CDR3: CASTESADTQYF
D: NA; size: once; J: TRBJ2-3; V: TRBV5-1; length: 16; DNA: TGCGCCAGCAGCTTGGGGGCGGGGAGAAGCACAGATACGCAGTATTTT; CDR3: CASSLGAGRSTDTQYF
D: TRBD2; size: once; J: TRBJ2-7; V: TRBV30; length: 15; DNA: TGTGCCTGGAGTCTCGGACTAGCAAGTACCTACGAGCAGTACTTC; CDR3: CAWSLGLASTYEQYF
D: TRBD1; size: NA; J: TRBJ2-7; V: TRBV27; length: 15; DNA: TGTGCCAGCAGTCCGCGGGGACAGGGTATCTACGAGCAGTACTTC; CDR3: CASSPRGQGIYEQYF
D: NA; size: NA; J: TRBJ2-1; V: TRBV7-2; length: 15; DNA: TGTGCCAGCAGCCGCGGAGGGGATCCCTACAATGAGCAGTTCTTC; CDR3: CASSRGGDPYNEQFF
D: NA; size: NA; J: TRBJ1-2; V: TRBV5-1; length: 13; DNA: TGCGCCAGCAGCTATCAGGGGCAAAATGGCTACACCTTC; CDR3: CASSYQGQNGYTF
D: NA; size: few; J: TRBJ1-1; V: TRBV18; length: 13; DNA: TGTGCCAGTTCCGGGACTATGAACACTGAAGCTTTCTTT; CDR3: CASSGTMNTEAFF
D: NA; size: NA; J: TRBJ2-1; V: TRBV18; length: 13; DNA: TGTGCCAGCTCGCCCCGAAGCACAGTTGAGCAGTTCTTC; CDR3: CASSPRSTVEQFF
D: TRBD1; size: NA; J: TRBJ1-2; V: TRBV7-9; length: 12; DNA: TGTGCCAGCAGGTCAGGGGGTATTGGCTACACCTTC; CDR3: CASRSGGIGYTF
D: TRBD1; size: NA; J: TRBJ2-7; V: TRBV27; length: 16; DNA: TGTGCCAGCAGTTTCCGCGGGACAGGTGGGTTCTACGAGCAGTACTTC; CDR3: CASSFRGTGGFYEQYF
D: NA; size: NA; J: TRBJ1-3; V: TRBV21-1; length: 21; DNA: TGTGCCAGCACCAAGGGTGGAGGGGCCCGACGTTCGATGGACTCTGGAAACACCATATATTTT; CDR3: CASTKGGGARRSMDSGNTIYF
D: NA; size: NA; J: TRBJ2-3; V: TRBV3-1/TRBV3-2; length: 16; DNA: TGTGCCAGCAGCCAAGAGATCAGCGGGAGCACAGATACGCAGTATTTT; CDR3: CASSQEISGSTDTQYF
D: TRBD1; size: NA; J: TRBJ1-6; V: TRBV9; length: 17; DNA: TGTGCCAGCAGCACCTCGGACAGGGGGCCAGGTAATTCACCCCTCCACTTT; CDR3: CASSTSDRGPGNSPLHF
D: NA; size: NA; J: TRBJ1-2; V: TRBV6-5; length: 12; DNA: TGTGCCAGCAGGATGAGGGGGTATGGCTACACCTTC; CDR3: CASRMRGYGYTF
D: NA; size: once; J: TRBJ2-5; V: TRBV12-3/TRBV12-4; length: 13; DNA: TGTGCCAGCAGGTCCACAGGCCAAGAGACCCAGTACTTC; CDR3: CASRSTGQETQYF
D: NA; size: NA; J: TRBJ1-1; V: TRBV18; length: 13; DNA: TGTGCCAGCTCACCACCGGCGGGCACTGAAGCTTTCTTT; CDR3: CASSPPAGTEAFF
D: NA; size: NA; J: TRBJ2-5; V: TRBV5-1; length: 14; DNA: TGCGCCAGCAGCTACGCGGGGCAGGAAGAGACCCAGTACTTC; CDR3: CASSYAGQEETQYF
D: NA; size: NA; J: TRBJ1-1; V: TRBV2; length: 13; DNA: TGTGCCAGCAGTGCGGGGGAGGGCACTGAAGCTTTCTTT; CDR3: CASSAGEGTEAFF
D: TRBD1; size: NA; J: TRBJ2-7; V: TRBV7-9; length: 15; DNA: TGTGCCAGCAGCTTAGCCGGGACAGGGTCCTACGAGCAGTACTTC; CDR3: CASSLAGTGSYEQYF
D: TRBD1; size: NA; J: TRBJ1-1; V: TRBV2; length: 15; DNA: TGTGCCAGCAGTGCGCGGACAGGGGGCTGGACTGAAGCTTTCTTT; CDR3: CASSARTGGWTEAFF
D: NA; size: NA; J: TRBJ2-7; V: TRBV30; length: 13; DNA: TGTGCCTGGACACCGGACACGACCTACGAGCAGTACTTC; CDR3: CAWTPDTTYEQYF
D: TRBD2; size: NA; J: TRBJ2-2; V: TRBV12-5; length: 17; DNA: TGTGCTAGTGAGATAGGCGGGGGAAGATCGAACACCGGGGAGCTGTTTTTT; CDR3: CASEIGGGRSNTGELFF
D: NA; size: NA; J: TRBJ1-2; V: TRBV20-1; length: 11; DNA: TGCAGTGCTTCCGACATGTATGGCTACACCTTC; CDR3: CSASDMYGYTF
D: NA; size: NA; J: TRBJ1-1; V: TRBV5-1; length: 14; DNA: TGCGCCAGCAGCTCCCAGGGGCCGAACACTGAAGCTTTCTTT; CDR3: CASSSQGPNTEAFF
D: NA; size: NA; J: TRBJ2-5; V: TRBV5-1; length: 14; DNA: TGCGCCAGCAGCCCCGGACTGAAAGGAGAGACCCAGTACTTC; CDR3: CASSPGLKGETQYF
D: NA; size: NA; J: TRBJ1-1; V: TRBV11-3; length: 15; DNA: TGTGCCAGCAGCCCCGGGGGAGGGTACGACACTGAAGCTTTCTTT; CDR3: CASSPGGGYDTEAFF
D: NA; size: NA; J: TRBJ1-2; V: TRBV5-1; length: 14; DNA: TGCGCCAGCAGCGCCGAACAGGATTTGGGTGGCTACACCTTC; CDR3: CASSAEQDLGGYTF
D: NA; size: NA; J: TRBJ2-2; V: TRBV5-4; length: 15; DNA: TGTGCCAGCAGCTTGGGTCGGGTCTCCTGGGGGGAGCTGTTTTTT; CDR3: CASSLGRVSWGELFF
D: NA; size: NA; J: TRBJ2-2; V: TRBV7-3; length: 11; DNA: TGTGCCACCTCAGAGGGCGGGGAGCTGTTTTTT; CDR3: CATSEGGELFF
D: TRBD1; size: few; J: TRBJ1-5; V: TRBV19; length: 14; DNA: TGTGCCAGTACCCGGACAGGGGTAAATCAGCCCCAGCATTTT; CDR3: CASTRTGVNQPQHF
D: NA; size: NA; J: TRBJ1-1; V: TRBV18; length: 14; DNA: TGTGCCAGCTCACCCAACGAGGTTGGGACTGAAGCTTTCTTT; CDR3: CASSPNEVGTEAFF
D: TRBD1; size: once; J: TRBJ1-1; V: TRBV10-3; length: 15; DNA: TGTGCCATCAGTCCCGGACAGGAGGGGAACACTGAAGCTTTCTTT; CDR3: CAISPGQEGNTEAFF
D: TRBD1; size: NA; J: TRBJ1-5; V: TRBV27; length: 15; DNA: TGTGCCAGCAGCATTGGACAGGGGATTGATCAGCCCCAGCATTTT; CDR3: CASSIGQGIDQPQHF
D: NA; size: NA; J: TRBJ2-3; V: TRBV18; length: 12; DNA: TGCGCAACCCGGGGGGCCGTAGATACGCAGTATTTT; CDR3: CATRGAVDTQYF
D: TRBD2; size: NA; J: TRBJ2-2; V: TRBV9; length: 16; DNA: TGTGCCAGCAGCCCTAGCTCGGGGGGGAACACCGGGGAGCTGTTTTTT; CDR3: CASSPSSGGNTGELFF
D: TRBD1; size: NA; J: TRBJ1-1; V: TRBV6-5; length: 15; DNA: TGTGCCAGCAGGGAGATACAGGGGTCGGAAACTGAAGCTTTCTTT; CDR3: CASREIQGSETEAFF
D: TRBD1; size: NA; J: TRBJ2-3; V: TRBV9; length: 17; DNA: TGTGCCAGCAGCGTAGAATCGGGGACAGTAAGCACAGATACGCAGTATTTT; CDR3: CASSVESGTVSTDTQYF